A selection of T cell receptor beta chains follows, all from one sample in a study of blood T cell repertoires in COVID-19. Sequencing used immunoSEQ multiplex PCR; TCRdb keeps in-frame clones, though not all of them. This table holds more than 150,000 clones, around 85% found once. The material sequenced was peripheral blood. These receptors were collected from a man between 65 and 85 years old with active or convalescent COVID-19. Each CDR3 is given with its conserved first and last residue. The D gene is left open where the match is weak. Clone size is given for some rows only: seen once, a few or many times, or a class if the clone is expanded.

>-|-|TRBJ2-3|TRBV11-3
CASAALGTSTDTQYF
TGTGCCAGCGCTGCACTAGGGACTAGCACAGATACGCAGTATTTT
>-|-|TRBJ1-4|TRBV12-3/TRBV12-4
CASRAGANEKLFF
TGTGCCAGCAGGGCGGGTGCTAATGAAAAACTGTTTTTT
>-|TRBD1|TRBJ1-2|TRBV13
CASSLDRENYGYTF
TGTGCCAGCAGCTTGGACAGGGAAAACTATGGCTACACCTTC
>-|-|TRBJ1-2|TRBV2
CASSEGSGRGYTF
TGTGCCAGCAGTGAAGGTTCAGGGCGAGGCTACACCTTC
>-|-|TRBJ1-1|TRBV11-2
CASSSRDRNTEAFF
TGTGCCAGCAGCTCCCGAGACAGGAACACTGAAGCTTTCTTT
>-|-|TRBJ2-7|TRBV6-2/TRBV6-3
CASSTSGLAYEQYF
TGTGCCAGCAGTACCTCAGGCCTGGCCTACGAGCAGTACTTC
>-|-|TRBJ2-7|TRBV6-2/TRBV6-3
CASSYSNYEQYF
TGTGCCAGCAGTTACAGCAACTACGAGCAGTACTTC
>-|-|TRBJ1-5|TRBV6-1
CASSARRGTAGPLSQHF
TGTGCCAGCAGTGCCCGCCGGGGGACCGCCGGGCCTTTGTCCCAGCATTTT
>-|TRBD2|TRBJ2-1|TRBV9
CASSVSGTSGGWEQFF
TGTGCCAGCAGCGTCTCCGGGACTAGCGGGGGCTGGGAGCAGTTCTTC
>-|-|TRBJ2-1|TRBV7-2
CASIGQGQVTYNEQFF
TGTGCCAGCATAGGCCAGGGCCAAGTCACCTACAATGAGCAGTTCTTC
>-|-|TRBJ1-3|TRBV7-2
CASSPGNTIYF
TGTGCCAGCAGCCCGGGAAACACCATATATTTT
>-|-|TRBJ2-2|TRBV11-2
CASSLQVANTGELFF
TGTGCCAGCAGCTTACAGGTCGCGAACACCGGGGAGCTGTTTTTT
>-|TRBD1|TRBJ2-7|TRBV5-1
CASSKAGTGDEQYF
TGCGCCAGCAGCAAGGCCGGGACAGGGGACGAGCAGTACTTC
>-|-|TRBJ1-4|TRBV19
CASTSSGSPTPNEKLFF
TGTGCCAGCACCTCATCCGGGTCCCCCACTCCTAATGAAAAACTGTTTTTT
>-|-|TRBJ1-1|TRBV29-1
CSVVRISTEAFF
TGCAGCGTTGTGCGGATTTCCACTGAAGCTTTCTTT
>-|-|TRBJ1-1|TRBV7-8
CASSLRGGITEAFF
TGTGCCAGCAGCTTACGAGGGGGTATCACTGAAGCTTTCTTT
>-|-|TRBJ1-2|TRBV7-2
CASSLGAAYGYTF
TGTGCCAGCAGCTTAGGAGCGGCCTATGGCTACACCTTC
>few|-|TRBJ2-3|TRBV4-3
CASSHMSLGRGQDTQYF
TGCGCCAGCAGCCACATGTCCCTGGGACGGGGACAAGATACGCAGTATTTT
>-|-|TRBJ1-2|TRBV4-3
CASSQSRLGGYTF
TGCGCCAGCAGCCAGTCGAGGCTGGGTGGCTACACCTTC
>-|-|TRBJ1-2|TRBV18
CASSPQRTADKGGYTF
TGTGCCAGCTCACCACAAAGGACAGCAGACAAGGGTGGCTACACCTTC
>-|-|TRBJ1-2|TRBV12-3/TRBV12-4
CASSQPGAYGYTF
TGTGCCAGCAGTCAACCTGGAGCCTATGGCTACACCTTC
>-|TRBD1|TRBJ1-1|TRBV27
CASSPWTGGGGTEAFF
TGTGCCAGCAGTCCATGGACAGGGGGCGGTGGCACTGAAGCTTTCTTT
>-|-|TRBJ1-5|TRBV6-6
CASSYPDGGRPQHF
TGTGCCAGCAGTTACCCCGACGGGGGACGGCCCCAGCATTTT
>-|TRBD1|TRBJ1-5|TRBV27
CASSPLGGQGASGQPQHF
TGTGCCAGCAGTCCCCTCGGGGGACAGGGGGCTTCGGGTCAGCCCCAGCATTTT
>-|-|TRBJ1-3|TRBV7-2
CASSLFPGTRAVSGNTIYF
TGTGCCAGCAGCCTTTTCCCGGGAACCCGTGCCGTCTCTGGAAACACCATATATTTT
>-|-|TRBJ1-6|TRBV4-3
CASSQVSWGGSSPLHF
TGCGCCAGCAGCCAAGTAAGTTGGGGGGGTAGCTCACCCCTCCACTTT
>-|-|TRBJ1-2|TRBV10-1
CASSETRRGGYTF
TGCGCCAGCAGTGAAACCCGGCGGGGGGGCTACACCTTC
>-|-|TRBJ1-2|TRBV30
CAWSVSGGYTF
TGTGCCTGGAGTGTCTCAGGGGGCTACACCTTC
>once|TRBD1|TRBJ1-1|TRBV7-9
CASSTRGRGGTEAFF
TGTGCCAGCAGCACCAGGGGGCGCGGAGGCACTGAAGCTTTCTTT
>-|TRBD2|TRBJ2-1|TRBV24-1
CATSDLRRAAGGGNEQFF
TGTGCCACCAGTGATTTACGCAGGGCAGCGGGAGGGGGCAATGAGCAGTTCTTC
>once|TRBD2|TRBJ2-3|TRBV6-2/TRBV6-3
CASSSRTSGGETDTQYF
TGTGCCAGCAGTTCGAGGACTAGCGGAGGGGAAACAGATACGCAGTATTTT
>-|TRBD1|TRBJ1-6|TRBV5-5
CASSLAPGGLYNSPLHF
TGTGCCAGCAGCTTGGCGCCAGGGGGCCTCTATAATTCACCCCTCCACTTT
>-|TRBD2|TRBJ2-1|TRBV28
CASSLLSAREGNEQFF
TGTGCCAGCAGTTTATTATCAGCGCGGGAGGGCAATGAGCAGTTCTTC
>once|TRBD2|TRBJ2-5|TRBV11-2
CASSLVSAGGTQYF
TGTGCCAGCAGCTTAGTTTCGGCGGGAGGGACCCAGTACTTC
>-|-|TRBJ2-7|TRBV13
CASSLTRRGAPYEQYF
TGTGCCAGCAGCTTAACCCGGAGGGGAGCGCCCTACGAGCAGTACTTC
>-|TRBD2|TRBJ2-1|TRBV2
CASGWSSGGNEQFF
TGTGCCAGCGGGTGGTCTAGCGGGGGAAATGAGCAGTTCTTC